The rows below give T cell receptor beta chains drawn from one sample of a study of cytomegalovirus exposure and HLA in healthy donors. Assay used: immunoSEQ multiplex PCR; TCRdb lists only in-frame clones, some missing. The sample records approximately 300,000 clones, more than 80% being singletons. Sequenced input: PBMCs. The receptors here all came from a woman between 18 and 29 years old in good health and CMV-seronegative. The CDR3 runs from the conserved cysteine through the conserved F or W. A D gene is named only where the DNA matches it firmly. Clone size is given for some rows only: seen once, a few or many times, or a class if the clone is expanded.

>14|TRBJ2-7|TRBV6-5|.|once
TGTGCCAGCAGTCGGGATCTGAGCTCCTACGAGCAGTACTTC
CASSRDLSSYEQYF
>14|TRBJ1-3|TRBV7-2|.|.
TGTGCCAGCAGCACAGGAAACTCTGGAAACACCATATATTTT
CASSTGNSGNTIYF
>13|TRBJ2-3|TRBV29-1|.|.
TGCAGCGTTGAAGGGGCCGGCACAGATACGCAGTATTTT
CSVEGAGTDTQYF
>15|TRBJ1-4|TRBV7-9|.|.
TGTGCCAGCAGCTCAGCGAGGCGGGCTAATGAAAAACTGTTTTTT
CASSSARRANEKLFF
>13|TRBJ2-4|TRBV28|TRBD1|.
TGTGCCAGCAGTCCGACAGGGGACGGCATTCAGTACTTC
CASSPTGDGIQYF
>13|TRBJ2-1|TRBV28|.|.
TGTGCCAGCAGTGGCGGGACTTTCAATGAGCAGTTCTTC
CASSGGTFNEQFF
>17|TRBJ1-5|TRBV5-6|TRBD1|.
TGTGCCAGCAGCCTCACTACGACAGGGTACGGCAATCAGCCCCAGCATTTT
CASSLTTTGYGNQPQHF
>15|TRBJ2-7|TRBV4-1|TRBD2|.
TGCGCCAGCAGCCTTTCCCTAGCGGGAGGAGGGGAGCAGTACTTC
CASSLSLAGGGEQYF
>15|TRBJ2-2|TRBV6-4|.|.
TGTGCCAGCAGGAGGACAGCCCTCGACACCGGGGAGCTGTTTTTT
CASRRTALDTGELFF
>16|TRBJ2-2|TRBV4-1|.|.
TGCGCCAGCAGCCAAAAGGTTGGGGGGGCGGCCGGGGAGCTGTTTTTT
CASSQKVGGAAGELFF
>14|TRBJ1-4|TRBV6-5|TRBD1|.
TGTGCCAGCAGACGGGGGACAGGGGTTGAAAAACTGTTTTTT
CASRRGTGVEKLFF
>14|TRBJ2-7|TRBV18|TRBD1|.
TGTGCCAGCTCACCACCTGGGACAGGGGGCGAGCAGTACTTC
CASSPPGTGGEQYF
>16|TRBJ1-3|TRBV2|.|.
TGTGCCAGCAGTGAATTGTATACAGCCTCTGGAAACACCATATATTTT
CASSELYTASGNTIYF
>14|TRBJ1-4|TRBV27|TRBD1|.
TGTGCCAGTTCTAAAGGGGGCGACGGTGAAAAACTGTTTTTT
CASSKGGDGEKLFF
>11|TRBJ1-1|TRBV20-1|.|.
TGCAGTGCTAGGGGCAACACTGAAGCTTTCTTT
CSARGNTEAFF
>14|TRBJ2-7|TRBV7-3|.|.
TGTGCCAGCAGCCCCTCGGCGGGGGCAAGGGTGCAGTACTTC
CASSPSAGARVQYF